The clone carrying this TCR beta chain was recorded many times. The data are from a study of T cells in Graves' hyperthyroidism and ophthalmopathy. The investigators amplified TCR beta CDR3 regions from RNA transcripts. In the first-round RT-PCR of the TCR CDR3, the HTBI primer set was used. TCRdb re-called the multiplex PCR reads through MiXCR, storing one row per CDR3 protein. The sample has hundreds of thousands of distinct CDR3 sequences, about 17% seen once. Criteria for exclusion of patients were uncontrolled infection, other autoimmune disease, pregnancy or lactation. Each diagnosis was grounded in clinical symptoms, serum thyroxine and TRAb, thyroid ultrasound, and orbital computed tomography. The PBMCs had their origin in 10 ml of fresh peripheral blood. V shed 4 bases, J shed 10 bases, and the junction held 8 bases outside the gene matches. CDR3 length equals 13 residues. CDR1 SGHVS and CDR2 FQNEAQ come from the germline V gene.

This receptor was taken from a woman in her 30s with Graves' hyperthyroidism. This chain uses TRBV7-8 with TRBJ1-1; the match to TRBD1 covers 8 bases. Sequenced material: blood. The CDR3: CASSSGQGRGAFF. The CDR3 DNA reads TGTGCCAGCAGCTCAGGACAGGGTCGGGGAGCTTTCTTT.